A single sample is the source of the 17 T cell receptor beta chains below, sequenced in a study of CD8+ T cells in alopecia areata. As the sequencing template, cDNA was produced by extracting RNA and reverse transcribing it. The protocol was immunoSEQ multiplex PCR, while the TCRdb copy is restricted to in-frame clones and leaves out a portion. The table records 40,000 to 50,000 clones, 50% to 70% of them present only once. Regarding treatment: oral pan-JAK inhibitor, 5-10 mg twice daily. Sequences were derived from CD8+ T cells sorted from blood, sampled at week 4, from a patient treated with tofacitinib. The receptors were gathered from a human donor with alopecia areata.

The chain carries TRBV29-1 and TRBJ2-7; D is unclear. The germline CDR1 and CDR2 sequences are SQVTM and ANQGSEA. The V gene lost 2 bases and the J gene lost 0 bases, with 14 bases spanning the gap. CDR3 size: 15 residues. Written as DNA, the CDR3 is TGCAGCGTTGAAATTCCAGGTATGAGCTCCTACGAGCAGTACTTC. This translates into CSVEIPGMSSYEQYF.

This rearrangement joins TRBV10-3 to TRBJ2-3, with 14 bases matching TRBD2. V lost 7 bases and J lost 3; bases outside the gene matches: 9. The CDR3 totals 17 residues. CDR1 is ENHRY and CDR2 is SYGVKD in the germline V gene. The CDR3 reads CAITLPGTSGGTDTQYF. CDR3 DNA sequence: TGTGCCATCACCCTCCCCGGGACTAGCGGGGGAACAGATACGCAGTATTTT.

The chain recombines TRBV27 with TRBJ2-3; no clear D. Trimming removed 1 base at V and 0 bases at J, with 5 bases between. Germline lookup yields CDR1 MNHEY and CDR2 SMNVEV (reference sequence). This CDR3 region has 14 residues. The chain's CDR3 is CASSLYPSTDTQYF. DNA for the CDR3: TGTGCCAGCAGTTTATATCCGAGCACAGATACGCAGTATTTT.

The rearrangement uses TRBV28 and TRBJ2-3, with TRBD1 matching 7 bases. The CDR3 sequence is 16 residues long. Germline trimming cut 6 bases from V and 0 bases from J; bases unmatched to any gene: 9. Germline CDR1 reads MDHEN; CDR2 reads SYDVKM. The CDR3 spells CASRTGTAASTDTQYF. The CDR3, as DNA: TGTGCCAGCAGAACAGGGACAGCCGCTAGCACAGATACGCAGTATTTT.

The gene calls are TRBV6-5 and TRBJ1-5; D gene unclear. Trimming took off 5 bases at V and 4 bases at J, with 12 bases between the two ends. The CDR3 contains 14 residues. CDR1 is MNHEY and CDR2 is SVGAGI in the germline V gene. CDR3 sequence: CASSEWDENQPQHF. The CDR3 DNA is TGTGCCAGCAGTGAGTGGGATGAGAATCAGCCCCAGCATTTT.

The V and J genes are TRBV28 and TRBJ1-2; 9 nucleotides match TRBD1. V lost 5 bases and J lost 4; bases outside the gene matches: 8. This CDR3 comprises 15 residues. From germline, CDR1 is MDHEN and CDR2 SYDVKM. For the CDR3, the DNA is TGTGCCAGCAGTCGTACAGGGGGCTCTGGCTATGGCTACACCTTC. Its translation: CASSRTGGSGYGYTF.

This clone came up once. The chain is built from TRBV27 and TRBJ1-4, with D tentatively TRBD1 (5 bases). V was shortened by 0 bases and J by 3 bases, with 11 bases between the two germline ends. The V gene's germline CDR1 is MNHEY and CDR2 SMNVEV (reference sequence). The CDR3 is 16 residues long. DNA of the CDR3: TGTGCCAGCAGTTTATCGGTGGGGCTGGCTAATGAAAAACTGTTTTTT. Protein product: CASSLSVGLANEKLFF.

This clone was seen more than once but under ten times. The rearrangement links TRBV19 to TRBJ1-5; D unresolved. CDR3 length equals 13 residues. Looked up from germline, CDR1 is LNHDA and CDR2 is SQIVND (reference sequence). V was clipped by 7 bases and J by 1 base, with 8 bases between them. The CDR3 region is CASTYGSNQPQHF. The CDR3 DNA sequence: TGTGCCAGTACATACGGGAGCAATCAGCCCCAGCATTTT.

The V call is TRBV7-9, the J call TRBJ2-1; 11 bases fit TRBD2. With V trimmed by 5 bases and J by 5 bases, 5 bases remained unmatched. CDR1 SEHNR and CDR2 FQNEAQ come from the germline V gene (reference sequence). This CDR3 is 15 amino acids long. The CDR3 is CASSLSGGAHNEQFF. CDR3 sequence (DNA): TGTGCCAGCAGCCTTAGCGGGGGGGCCCACAATGAGCAGTTCTTC.

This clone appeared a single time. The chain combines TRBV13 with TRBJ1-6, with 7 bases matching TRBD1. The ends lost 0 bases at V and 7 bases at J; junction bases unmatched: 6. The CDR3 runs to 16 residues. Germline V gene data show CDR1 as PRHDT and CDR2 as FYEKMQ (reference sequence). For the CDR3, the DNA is TGTGCCAGCAGCTTAGGCCATTCAGGGGGGAATTCACCCCTCCACTTT. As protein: CASSLGHSGGNSPLHF.

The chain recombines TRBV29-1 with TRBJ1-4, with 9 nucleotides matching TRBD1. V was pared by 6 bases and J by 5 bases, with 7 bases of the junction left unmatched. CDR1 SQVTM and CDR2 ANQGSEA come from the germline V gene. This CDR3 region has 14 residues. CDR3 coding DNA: TGCAGCGTCGTAACCGGGACAGGGAATGAAAAACTGTTTTTT. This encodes CSVVTGTGNEKLFF.

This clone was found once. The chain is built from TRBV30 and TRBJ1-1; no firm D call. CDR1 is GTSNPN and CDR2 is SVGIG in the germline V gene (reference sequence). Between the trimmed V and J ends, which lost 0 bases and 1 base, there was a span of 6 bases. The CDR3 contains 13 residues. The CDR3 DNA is TGTGCCTGGAGTGTACTTAAGAACACTGAAGCTTTCTTT. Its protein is CAWSVLKNTEAFF.

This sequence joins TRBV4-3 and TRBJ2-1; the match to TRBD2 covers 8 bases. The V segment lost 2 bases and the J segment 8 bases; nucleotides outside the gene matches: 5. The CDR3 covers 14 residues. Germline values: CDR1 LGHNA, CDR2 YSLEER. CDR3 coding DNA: TGCGCCAGCAGCCAAACCGGGGGGGCGGATGAGCAGTTCTTC. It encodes CASSQTGGADEQFF.

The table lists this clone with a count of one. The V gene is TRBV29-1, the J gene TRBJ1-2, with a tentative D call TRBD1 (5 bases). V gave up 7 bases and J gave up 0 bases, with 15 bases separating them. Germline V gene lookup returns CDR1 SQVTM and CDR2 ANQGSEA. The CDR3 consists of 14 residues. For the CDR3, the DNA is TGCAGCGCTCCCGGGGCCGGAGCTAACTATGGCTACACCTTC. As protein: CSAPGAGANYGYTF.

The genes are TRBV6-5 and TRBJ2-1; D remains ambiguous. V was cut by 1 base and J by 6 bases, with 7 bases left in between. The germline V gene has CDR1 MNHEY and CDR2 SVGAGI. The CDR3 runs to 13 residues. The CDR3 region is CASSYFSGNEQFF. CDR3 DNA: TGTGCCAGCAGTTACTTTTCCGGCAATGAGCAGTTCTTC.

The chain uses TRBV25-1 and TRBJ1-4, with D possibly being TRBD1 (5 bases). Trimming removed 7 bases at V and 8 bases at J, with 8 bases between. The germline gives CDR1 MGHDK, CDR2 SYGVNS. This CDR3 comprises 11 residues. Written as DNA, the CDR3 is TGTGCCAGCAACCAGGGCGAAAAACTGTTTTTT. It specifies CASNQGEKLFF.

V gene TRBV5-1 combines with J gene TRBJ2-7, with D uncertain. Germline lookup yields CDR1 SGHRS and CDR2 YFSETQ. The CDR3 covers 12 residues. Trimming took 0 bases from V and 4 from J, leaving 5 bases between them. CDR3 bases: TGCGCCAGCAGCTTGGATAGGTACGAGCAGTACTTC. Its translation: CASSLDRYEQYF.